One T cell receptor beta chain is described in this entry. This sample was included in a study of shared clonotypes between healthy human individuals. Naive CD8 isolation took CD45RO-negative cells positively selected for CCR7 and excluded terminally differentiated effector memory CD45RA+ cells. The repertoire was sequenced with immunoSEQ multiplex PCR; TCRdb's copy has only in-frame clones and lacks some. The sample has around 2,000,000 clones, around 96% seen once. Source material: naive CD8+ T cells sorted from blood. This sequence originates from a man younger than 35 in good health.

The CDR3 sequence: CASSLGQGKSPLHF. CDR3 coding DNA: TGTGCCAGCAGCCTCGGACAGGGAAAATCACCCCTCCACTTT. J is TRBJ1-6 and V is TRBV13, with 8 positions matching TRBD1. Per the germline V gene, CDR1 is PRHDT and CDR2 is FYEKMQ (reference sequence). The ends lost 5 bases at V and 10 bases at J; junction bases unmatched: 7. The CDR3 is 14 amino acids.